This TCR beta chain emerged from a study of T cell responses to AZD1222 COVID-19 vaccine. The CDR3 runs to 14 residues. CDR1 and CDR2 (germline): KGHSH, LQKENI. Deletions cut 2 bases from V and 5 bases from J, with 12 bases between. On this clone itself: What it binds is unknown.

Repertoires were generated with immunoSEQ multiplex PCR, while TCRdb's copy carries only in-frame clones and drops some. The profile covers roughly 95,000 clones, with approximately 88% appearing a single time and 2.8% taken by the ten largest. Overall study findings and caveats: Baseline testing showed seropositivity in only five or six AZD1222 recipients. Most donors were white British, females outnumbered males, and clonal diversity was possibly underestimated. Spike regions recognized by vaccine-associated CD4 TCRs spanned the protein, led by 160-218 and 743-854.

The chain joins TRBV18 to TRBJ1-1; D may be TRBD1 (5 bases). The source material was peripheral blood, sampled on day 0 of AZD1222 vaccination. This TCR was sampled from an adult in good health. CDR3 bases: TGTGCCAGCTCACCATTTCGTACAGGTACTGAAGCTTTCTTT. This sequence encodes CASSPFRTGTEAFF.